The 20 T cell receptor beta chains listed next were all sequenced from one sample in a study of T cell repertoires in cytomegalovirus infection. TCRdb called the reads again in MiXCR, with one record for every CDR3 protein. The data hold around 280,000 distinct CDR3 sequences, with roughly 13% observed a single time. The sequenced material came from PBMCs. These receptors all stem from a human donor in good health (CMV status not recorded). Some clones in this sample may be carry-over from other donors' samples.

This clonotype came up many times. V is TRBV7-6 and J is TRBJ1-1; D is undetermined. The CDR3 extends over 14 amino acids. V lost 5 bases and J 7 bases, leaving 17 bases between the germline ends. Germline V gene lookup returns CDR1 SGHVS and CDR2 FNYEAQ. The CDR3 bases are TGTGCCAGCAGCCCCGACCCGGGGATAGGTGAAGCTTTCTTT. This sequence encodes CASSPDPGIGEAFF. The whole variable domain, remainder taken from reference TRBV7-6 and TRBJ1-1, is GAGVSQSPRYKVTKRGQDVALRCDPISGHVSLYWYRQALGQGPEFLTYFNYEAQQDKSGLPNDRFSAERPEGSISTLTIQRTEQRDSAMYRCASSPDPGIGEAFFGQGTRLTVV.

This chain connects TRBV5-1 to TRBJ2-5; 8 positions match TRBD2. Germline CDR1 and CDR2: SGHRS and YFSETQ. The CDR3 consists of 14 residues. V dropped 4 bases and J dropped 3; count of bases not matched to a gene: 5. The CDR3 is CASSGGTREETQYF. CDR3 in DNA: TGCGCCAGCAGCGGAGGGACTAGAGAAGAGACCCAGTACTTC. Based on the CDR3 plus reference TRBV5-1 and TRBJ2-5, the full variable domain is KAGVTQTPRYLIKTRGQQVTLSCSPISGHRSVSWYQQTPGQGLQFLFEYFSETQRNKGNFPGRFSGRQFSNSRSEMNVSTLELGDSALYLCASSGGTREETQYFGPGTRLLVL.

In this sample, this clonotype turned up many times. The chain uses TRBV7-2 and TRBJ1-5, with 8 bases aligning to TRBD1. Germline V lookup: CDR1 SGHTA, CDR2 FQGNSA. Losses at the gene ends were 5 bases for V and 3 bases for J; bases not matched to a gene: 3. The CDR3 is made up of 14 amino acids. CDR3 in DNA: TGTGCCAGCAGCAAACAGGGGGACAATCAGCCCCAGCATTTT. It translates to CASSKQGDNQPQHF.

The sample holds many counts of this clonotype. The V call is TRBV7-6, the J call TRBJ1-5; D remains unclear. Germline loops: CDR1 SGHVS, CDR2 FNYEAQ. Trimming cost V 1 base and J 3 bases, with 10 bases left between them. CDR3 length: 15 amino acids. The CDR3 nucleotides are TGTGCCAGCAGCTTAGATGGAGGCAACAATCAGCCCCAGCATTTT. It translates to CASSLDGGNNQPQHF.

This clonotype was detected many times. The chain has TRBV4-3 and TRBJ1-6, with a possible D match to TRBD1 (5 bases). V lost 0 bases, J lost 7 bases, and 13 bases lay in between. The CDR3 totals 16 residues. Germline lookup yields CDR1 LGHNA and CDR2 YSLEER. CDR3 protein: CASSQDRGGRNSPLHF. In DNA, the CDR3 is TGCGCCAGCAGCCAAGATCGCGGGGGTAGGAATTCACCCCTCCACTTT.

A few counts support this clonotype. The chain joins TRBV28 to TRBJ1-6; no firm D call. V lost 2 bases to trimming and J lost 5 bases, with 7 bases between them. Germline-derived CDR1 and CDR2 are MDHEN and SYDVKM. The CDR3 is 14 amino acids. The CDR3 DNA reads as TGTGCCAGCAGTTTAAGGAGCGATAATTCACCCCTCCACTTT. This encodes CASSLRSDNSPLHF.

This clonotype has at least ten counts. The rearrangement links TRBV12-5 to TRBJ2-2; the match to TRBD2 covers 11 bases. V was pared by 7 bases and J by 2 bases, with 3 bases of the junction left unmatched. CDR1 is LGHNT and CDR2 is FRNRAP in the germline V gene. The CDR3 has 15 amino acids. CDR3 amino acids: CASAGTSGNTGELFF. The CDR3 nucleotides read TGTGCTAGTGCCGGGACTAGCGGAAACACCGGGGAGCTGTTTTTT. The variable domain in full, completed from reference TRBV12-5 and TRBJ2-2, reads DARVTQTPRHKVTEMGQEVTMRCQPILGHNTVFWYRQTMMQGLELLAYFRNRAPLDDSGMPKDRFSAEMPDATLATLKIQPSEPRDSAVYFCASAGTSGNTGELFFGEGSRLTVL.

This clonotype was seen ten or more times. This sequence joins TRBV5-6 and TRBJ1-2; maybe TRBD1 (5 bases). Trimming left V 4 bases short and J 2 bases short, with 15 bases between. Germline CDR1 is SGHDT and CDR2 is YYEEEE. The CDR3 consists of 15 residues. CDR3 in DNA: TGTGCCAGCAGCCATCCGTACAGGCCGAACTATGGCTACACCTTC. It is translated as CASSHPYRPNYGYTF.

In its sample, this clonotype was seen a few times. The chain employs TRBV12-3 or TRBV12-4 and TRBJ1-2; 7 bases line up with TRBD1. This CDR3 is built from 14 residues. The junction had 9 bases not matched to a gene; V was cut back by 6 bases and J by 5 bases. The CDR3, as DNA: TGTGCCAGCAGCCCTGACAGGGACGGGTATGGCTACACCTTC. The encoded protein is CASSPDRDGYGYTF.

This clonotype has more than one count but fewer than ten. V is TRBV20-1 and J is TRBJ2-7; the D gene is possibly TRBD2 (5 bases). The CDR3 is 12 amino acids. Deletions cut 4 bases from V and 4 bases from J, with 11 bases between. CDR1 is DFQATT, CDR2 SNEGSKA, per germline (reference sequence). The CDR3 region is CSATGGGYEQYF. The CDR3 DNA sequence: TGCAGTGCTACGGGTGGAGGATACGAGCAGTACTTC.

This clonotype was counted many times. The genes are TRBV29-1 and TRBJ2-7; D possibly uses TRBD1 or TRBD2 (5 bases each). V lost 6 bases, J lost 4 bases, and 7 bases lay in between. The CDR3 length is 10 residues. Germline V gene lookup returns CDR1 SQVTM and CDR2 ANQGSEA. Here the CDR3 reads CSVGDYEQYF. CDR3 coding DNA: TGCAGCGTGGGGGATTACGAGCAGTACTTC.

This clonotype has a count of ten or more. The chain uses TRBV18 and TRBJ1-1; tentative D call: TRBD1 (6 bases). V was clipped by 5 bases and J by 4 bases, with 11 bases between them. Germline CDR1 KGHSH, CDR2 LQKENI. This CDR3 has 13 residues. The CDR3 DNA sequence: TGTGCCAGCTCAGCAGGGGCCGGCACTGAAGCTTTCTTT. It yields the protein CASSAGAGTEAFF. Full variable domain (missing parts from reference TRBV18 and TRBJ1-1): NAGVMQNPRHLVRRRGQEARLRCSPMKGHSHVYWYRQLPEEGLKFMVYLQKENIIDESGMPKERFSAEFPKEGPSILRIQQVVRGDSAAYFCASSAGAGTEAFFGQGTRLTVV.

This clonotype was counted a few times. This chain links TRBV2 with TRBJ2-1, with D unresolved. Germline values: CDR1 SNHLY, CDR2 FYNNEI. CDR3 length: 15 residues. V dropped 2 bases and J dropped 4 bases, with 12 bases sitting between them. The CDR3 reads CASSERSMFYNEQFF. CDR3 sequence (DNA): TGTGCCAGCAGTGAACGCAGTATGTTTTACAATGAGCAGTTCTTC. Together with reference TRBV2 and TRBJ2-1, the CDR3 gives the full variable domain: EPEVTQTPSHQVTQMGQEVILRCVPISNHLYFYWYRQILGQKVEFLVSFYNNEISEKSEIFDDQFSVERPDGSNFTLKIRSTKLEDSAMYFCASSERSMFYNEQFFGPGTRLTVL.

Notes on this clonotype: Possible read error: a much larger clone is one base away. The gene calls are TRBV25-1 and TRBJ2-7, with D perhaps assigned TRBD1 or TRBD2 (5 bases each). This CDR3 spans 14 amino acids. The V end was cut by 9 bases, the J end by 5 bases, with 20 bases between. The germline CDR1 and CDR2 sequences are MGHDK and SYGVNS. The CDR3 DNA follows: TGTGCCAGTTTCCGGGGCAGGGATCTCGACGAGCAGTACTTC. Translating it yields CASFRGRDLDEQYF.

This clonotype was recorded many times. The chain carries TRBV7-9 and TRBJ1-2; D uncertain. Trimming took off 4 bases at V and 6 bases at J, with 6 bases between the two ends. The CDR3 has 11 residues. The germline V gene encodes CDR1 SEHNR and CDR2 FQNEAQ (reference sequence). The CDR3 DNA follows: TGTGCCAGCAGCTGGAGCGATGGCTACACCTTC. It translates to CASSWSDGYTF.

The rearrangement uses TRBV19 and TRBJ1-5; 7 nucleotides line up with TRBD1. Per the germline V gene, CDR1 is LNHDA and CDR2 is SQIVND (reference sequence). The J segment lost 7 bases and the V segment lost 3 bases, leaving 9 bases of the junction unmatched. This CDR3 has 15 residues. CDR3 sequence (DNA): TGTGCCAGTAGTATGCGACAGGGTGTTGCGCAGCCCCAGCATTTT. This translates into CASSMRQGVAQPQHF. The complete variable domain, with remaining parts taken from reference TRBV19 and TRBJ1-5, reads DGGITQSPKYLFRKEGQNVTLSCEQNLNHDAMYWYRQDPGQGLRLIYYSQIVNDFQKGDIAEGYSVSREKKESFPLTVTSAQKNPTAFYLCASSMRQGVAQPQHFGDGTRLSIL.

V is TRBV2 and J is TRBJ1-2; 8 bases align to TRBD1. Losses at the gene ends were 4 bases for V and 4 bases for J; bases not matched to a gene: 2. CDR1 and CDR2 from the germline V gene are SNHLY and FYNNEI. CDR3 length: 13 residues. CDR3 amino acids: CASSAGQAYGYTF. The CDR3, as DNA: TGTGCCAGCAGTGCGGGACAGGCCTATGGCTACACCTTC.

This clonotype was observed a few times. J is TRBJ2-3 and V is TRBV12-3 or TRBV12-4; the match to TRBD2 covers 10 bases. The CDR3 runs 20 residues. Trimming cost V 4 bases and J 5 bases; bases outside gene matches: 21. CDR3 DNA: TGTGCCAGCAGTTGCCCAACTTTAAGCGGGGGGGCTCGTGTGGGAGATACGCAGTATTTT. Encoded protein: CASSCPTLSGGARVGDTQYF.

CDR3 DNA sequence: TGCGCCAGCAGCAGAGAAACCGGGACAGCAAACACTGAAGCTTTCTTT. This sequence encodes CASSRETGTANTEAFF. The V gene is TRBV5-1, the J gene TRBJ1-1; TRBD1 matches 7 bases. This CDR3 region has 16 residues. Trimming removed 4 bases from V and 2 bases from J; junction bases left unmatched: 11. CDR1 is SGHRS and CDR2 is YFSETQ in the germline V gene.

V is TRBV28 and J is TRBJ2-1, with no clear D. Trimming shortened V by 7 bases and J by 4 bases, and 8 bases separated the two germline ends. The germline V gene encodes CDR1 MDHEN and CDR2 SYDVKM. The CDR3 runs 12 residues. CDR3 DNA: TGTGCCAGCAAACGCGGATACAATGAGCAGTTCTTC. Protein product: CASKRGYNEQFF. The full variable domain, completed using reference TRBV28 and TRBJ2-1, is DVKVTQSSRYLVKRTGEKVFLECVQDMDHENMFWYRQDPGLGLRLIYFSYDVKMKEKGDIPEGYSVSREKKERFSLILESASTNQTSMYLCASKRGYNEQFFGPGTRLTVL.